The 16 T cell receptor beta chains below were found in one sample sequenced in a study of CD8+ T cells in alopecia areata. Extraction of RNA preceded its reverse transcription into cDNA, which served as the sequencing template. The assay was immunoSEQ multiplex PCR, and TCRdb's table has in-frame clones only and misses some. The sample includes about 250,000 clones, around three fifths of them seen just once. Treatment specified: oral pan-JAK inhibitor, 5-10 mg twice daily. The sample here was CD4+ T cells sorted from blood, taken around week 54, from a patient treated with tofacitinib. These receptors originate from a human donor with alopecia areata.

This clone was seen more than once but under ten times. The chain links TRBV7-2 to TRBJ2-7, with 7 positions matching TRBD2. The trim removed 6 bases at V and 0 bases at J, leaving 5 bases unmatched. The CDR3 sequence is 14 residues long. Germline V gives CDR1 SGHTA, CDR2 FQGNSA. CDR3: CASRGGGSSYEQYF. CDR3 DNA sequence: TGTGCCAGCAGGGGCGGGGGTAGCTCCTACGAGCAGTACTTC.

In its sample, this clone was seen a few times. The chain is built from TRBV9 and TRBJ2-1; unclear D gene. The CDR3 sequence is 13 residues long. CDR1 is SGDLS, CDR2 YYNGEE, per germline. The V end lost 4 bases, the J end lost 9 bases, and 14 bases lay between the germline ends. CDR3 sequence (DNA): TGTGCCAGCAGCTCCCGTCAGGACCTTGAGCAGTTCTTC. This gives the protein CASSSRQDLEQFF.

The chain combines TRBV10-3 with TRBJ1-6, with D unclear. Germline CDR1 and CDR2: ENHRY and SYGVKD. V lost 6 bases to trimming and J lost 4 bases, with 10 bases between them. This CDR3 comprises 14 residues. In DNA, the CDR3 is TGTGCCATCAGACCGGACGGGTATAATTCACCCCTCCACTTT. Its translation is CAIRPDGYNSPLHF.

The V call is TRBV6-5, the J call TRBJ1-1; D remains unclear. The CDR3 has 15 residues. Germline values: CDR1 MNHEY, CDR2 SVGAGI. V was pared by 0 bases and J by 8 bases, with 16 bases between. The CDR3 DNA sequence: TGTGCCAGCAGTTACTCGCGCGGACTCGGGGTGGAAGCTTTCTTT. Translating gives CASSYSRGLGVEAFF.

This clone was seen a handful of times. This chain connects TRBV29-1 to TRBJ1-1; 8 nucleotides line up with TRBD1. V lost 8 bases to trimming and J lost 0 bases; unmatched junction nucleotides: 14. Germline-derived CDR1 and CDR2 are SQVTM and ANQGSEA. The CDR3 totals 16 residues. The CDR3 sequence is CSIRPGQAILNTEAFF. The CDR3 DNA reads as TGCAGCATACGCCCGGGACAGGCGATCCTGAACACTGAAGCTTTCTTT. Variable domain in full (rest from reference TRBV29-1 and TRBJ1-1): SAVISQKPSRDICQRGTSLTIQCQVDSQVTMMFWYRQQPGQSLTLIATANQGSEATYESGFVIDKFPISRPNLTFSTLTVSNMSPEDSSIYLCSIRPGQAILNTEAFFGQGTRLTVV.

The rearrangement links TRBV5-1 to TRBJ1-2; 8 nucleotides align to TRBD1. This CDR3 has 15 amino acids. J lost 6 bases, V lost 3 bases, and 10 bases had no gene match. The germline gives CDR1 SGHRS, CDR2 YFSETQ. The CDR3 coding sequence is TGCGCCAGCAGCTCGAGGGCCGGGACAGGCCATGGCTACACCTTC. It yields the protein CASSSRAGTGHGYTF.

This rearrangement joins TRBV2 to TRBJ1-5; a weak D match, TRBD1 (5 bases). The CDR3 has 14 amino acids. V lost 2 bases, J lost 5 bases, and 10 bases lay in between. Germline CDR1 reads SNHLY; CDR2 reads FYNNEI. CDR3 loop: CASSEFREHQPQHF. CDR3 nucleotides: TGTGCCAGCAGTGAATTCAGGGAGCATCAGCCCCAGCATTTT.

Worth noting for this clone: The identical CDR3 is also encoded by other nucleotide sequences in the sample. The V call is TRBV5-1, the J call TRBJ2-7; D ambiguous. V was cut by 0 bases and J by 3 bases, with 7 bases left in between. This CDR3 region has 13 residues. CDR1 is SGHRS and CDR2 is YFSETQ in the germline V gene. CDR3 amino acids: CASSLGRNYEQYF. CDR3 in DNA: TGCGCCAGCAGCTTGGGCAGGAACTACGAGCAGTACTTC.

J is TRBJ1-4 and V is TRBV30, with D unclear. From germline, CDR1 is GTSNPN and CDR2 SVGIG (reference sequence). With 0 bases removed from V and 7 bases from J, the gap between germline ends came to 15 bases. The CDR3 runs to 15 residues. The CDR3 is CAWSVQRGSGEKLFF. In DNA form, the CDR3 reads TGTGCCTGGAGTGTACAGAGAGGTTCCGGTGAAAAACTGTTTTTT.

This clone was observed a few times. The CDR3: CASSRGRGGPDMEQFF. Here the CDR3 DNA reads TGTGCCAGCAGCCGCGGCCGGGGGGGCCCGGATATGGAGCAGTTCTTC. V and J are TRBV5-6 and TRBJ2-1, with 8 bases fitting TRBD2. V lost 4 bases, J lost 10 bases, and 16 bases stayed unmatched. Germline lookup yields CDR1 SGHDT and CDR2 YYEEEE. The CDR3 has 16 residues.

This clone was counted between two and nine times. V gene TRBV7-2 combines with J gene TRBJ1-5, with D possibly TRBD1 on 5 matching bases. The CDR3 is made up of 16 amino acids. V was cut by 5 bases and J by 4 bases, with 18 bases left in between. The germline gives CDR1 SGHTA, CDR2 FQGNSA. Written as DNA, the CDR3 is TGTGCCAGCAGCCGAGCTCAGGGAGAGGGGAATCAGCCCCAGCATTTT. Protein product: CASSRAQGEGNQPQHF.

J is TRBJ1-6 and V is TRBV6-1; 10 positions match TRBD1. Germline CDR1 and CDR2: MNHNS and SASEGT. The ends lost 6 bases at V and 7 bases at J; junction bases unmatched: 0. This CDR3 spans 13 amino acids. The CDR3 loop is CASRTGGNSPLHF. In DNA, the CDR3 is TGTGCCAGCAGGACAGGGGGCAATTCACCCCTCCACTTT.

The rearrangement links TRBV9 to TRBJ2-5; TRBD1 matches 9 bases. The CDR3 is 15 residues long. CDR1 is SGDLS and CDR2 is YYNGEE in the germline V gene. V lost 4 bases to trimming and J lost 5 bases; unmatched junction nucleotides: 9. This CDR3 reads CASSYRTGATETQYF. DNA for the CDR3: TGTGCCAGCAGCTACCGGACAGGGGCGACGGAGACCCAGTACTTC.

Only a few counts were recorded for this clone. The chain uses TRBV11-2 and TRBJ1-6; maybe TRBD1 (6 bases). Germline V CDR1 and CDR2: SGHAT, FQNNGV. V was pared by 7 bases and J by 7 bases, with 20 bases between. This CDR3 is 16 amino acids long. The CDR3 loop is CASTPSGALNNSPLHF. The CDR3 nucleotides read TGTGCCAGCACCCCTTCAGGGGCGCTTAACAATTCACCCCTCCACTTT.

The V and J genes are TRBV29-1 and TRBJ1-4; D unresolved. Germline values: CDR1 SQVTM, CDR2 ANQGSEA. Trimming removed 7 bases from V and 7 bases from J, with 10 bases in between. CDR3 length equals 11 residues. The CDR3: CSGQDGEKLFF. DNA of the CDR3: TGCAGCGGACAAGATGGTGAAAAACTGTTTTTT.

V is TRBV11-2 and J is TRBJ2-5; D call uncertain. From germline, CDR1 is SGHAT and CDR2 FQNNGV. This CDR3 has 13 amino acids. V lost 5 bases and J lost 5, with 12 bases in between. The CDR3: CASSPHVRETQYF. CDR3 nucleotide sequence: TGTGCCAGCAGCCCACATGTTCGGGAGACCCAGTACTTC.